The 15 T cell receptor beta chains in this list originate from one sample, sequenced in a study of T cell therapy after organ transplantation. The antigens of these receptors remain unknown. Sequenced by immunoSEQ multiplex PCR; TCRdb stores in-frame clones only, minus some. Here the sample spans over 20,000 clones, 80% to 85% being singletons. Sample time point: 20-29 weeks after completion of therapy. This material consisted of CD8+ T cells from blood, taken after autologous CMV-specific T cell therapy. Source of these receptors: a human patient who had received a solid organ transplant and had CMV disease. The T cells may come from the graft donor.

The J gene is TRBJ2-7, the V gene TRBV4-3, with TRBD1 matching 8 bases. The trim removed 3 bases at V and 0 bases at J, leaving 7 bases unmatched. This CDR3 contains 16 residues. Germline assignment: CDR1 LGHNA and CDR2 YSLEER. Here the CDR3 reads CASSQHPGQVSYEQYF. DNA for the CDR3: TGCGCCAGCAGCCAGCACCCGGGACAGGTCTCCTACGAGCAGTACTTC.

The V and J genes are TRBV19 and TRBJ1-1; no clear D. Trimming pared 0 bases from V and 3 bases from J, leaving 8 bases between. Germline-derived CDR1 and CDR2 are LNHDA and SQIVND (reference sequence). This CDR3 is 14 amino acids long. CDR3 region: CASSIDPAYTEAFF. Written as DNA, the CDR3 is TGTGCCAGTAGTATAGATCCGGCGTACACTGAAGCTTTCTTT.

The gene calls are TRBV7-9 and TRBJ1-4, with a possible D match to TRBD1 (5 bases). V was cut by 8 bases and J by 8 bases, with 12 bases left in between. CDR1 is SEHNR, CDR2 FQNEAQ, per germline (reference sequence). The CDR3 sequence is 12 residues long. The CDR3 loop is CASAGAGEKLFF. CDR3 DNA sequence: TGTGCCAGCGCCGGGGCGGGAGAAAAACTGTTTTTT. The complete variable domain, with remaining parts taken from reference TRBV7-9 and TRBJ1-4, reads DTGVSQNPRHKITKRGQNVTFRCDPISEHNRLYWYRQTLGQGPEFLTYFQNEAQLEKSRLLSDRFSAERPKGSFSTLEIQRTEQGDSAMYLCASAGAGEKLFFGSGTQLSVL.

This clone was picked up a small number of times. The chain couples TRBV27 to TRBJ1-2; a weak D match, TRBD1 (6 bases). CDR1 is MNHEY and CDR2 is SMNVEV in the germline V gene (reference sequence). This CDR3 comprises 13 residues. V lost 6 bases and J 6 bases, leaving 14 bases between the germline ends. CDR3 nucleotide sequence: TGTGCCAGCAGCATTACAGGGCGGCATGGCTACACCTTC. Protein product: CASSITGRHGYTF.

The chain uses TRBV6-5 and TRBJ2-3; D remains unclear. This CDR3 contains 12 residues. Between the trimmed V and J ends, which lost 5 bases and 3 bases, there was a span of 6 bases. Germline-derived CDR1 and CDR2 are MNHEY and SVGAGI. CDR3 protein: CASSHGTDTQYF. The DNA of the CDR3 is TGTGCCAGCAGTCACGGTACAGATACGCAGTATTTT.

The J gene is TRBJ2-3, the V gene TRBV4-3; the match to TRBD2 covers 10 bases. The CDR3 has 14 residues. V was pared by 2 bases and J by 6 bases, with 2 bases of the junction left unmatched. The germline V gene encodes CDR1 LGHNA and CDR2 YSLEER. CDR3 protein: CASSQTSGVDTQYF. CDR3 bases: TGCGCCAGCAGCCAAACTAGCGGGGTCGATACGCAGTATTTT.

The chain joins TRBV2 to TRBJ1-4; D is unclear. This CDR3 is built from 14 residues. Germline V gene lookup returns CDR1 SNHLY and CDR2 FYNNEI. V was trimmed by 11 bases and J by 2 bases, leaving 15 bases between them. CDR3 bases: TGTGCCGCCGGCGGAGGGCCGACTAATGAAAAACTGTTTTTT. Its protein product is CAAGGGPTNEKLFF.

The genes are TRBV13 and TRBJ2-3, with TRBD1 matching over 9 bases. The CDR3 is made up of 16 amino acids. The germline V gene encodes CDR1 PRHDT and CDR2 FYEKMQ (reference sequence). The junction had 11 bases not matched to a gene; V was cut back by 5 bases and J by 5 bases. The CDR3 nucleotides are TGTGCCAGCAGCGGAGCATTACAGGGGGCAGAAGATACGCAGTATTTT. Amino acid sequence: CASSGALQGAEDTQYF.

This chain joins TRBV7-8 and TRBJ2-3; TRBD2 matches at 7 bases. V dropped 2 bases and J dropped 5; count of bases not matched to a gene: 4. Looked up from germline, CDR1 is SGHVS and CDR2 is FQNEAQ. The CDR3 has 14 residues. This CDR3 reads CASSLSTSEDTQYF. In DNA form, the CDR3 reads TGTGCCAGCAGCTTATCAACTAGCGAAGATACGCAGTATTTT.

V and J are TRBV13 and TRBJ1-1; D ambiguous. The CDR3 runs to 10 residues. The ends were cut back, 5 bases at V and 11 bases at J, with 9 bases in the middle. From germline, CDR1 is PRHDT and CDR2 FYEKMQ (reference sequence). The CDR3 reads CASSRGVAFF. The CDR3 DNA reads TGTGCCAGCAGCCGCGGGGTGGCTTTCTTT.

This clone was seen a few times. The V gene is TRBV6-1, the J gene TRBJ2-3, with 13 bases lining up with TRBD2. The germline gives CDR1 MNHNS, CDR2 SASEGT. V lost 4 bases, J lost 4 bases, and 2 bases stayed unmatched. The CDR3 consists of 15 residues. The CDR3 reads CASSALAGGPDTQYF. CDR3 DNA: TGTGCCAGCAGTGCACTAGCGGGAGGGCCAGATACGCAGTATTTT.

This clone rates as medium-sized. CDR3 sequence (DNA): TGTGCCAGCAGCTTCCAGGGTGCCGACTACGAGCAGTACTTC. This encodes CASSFQGADYEQYF. The gene calls are TRBV5-6 and TRBJ2-7; D is possibly TRBD1 (5 bases). The CDR3 length is 14 residues. Germline assignment: CDR1 SGHDT and CDR2 YYEEEE. The V end lost 2 bases, the J end lost 3 bases, and 12 bases lay between the germline ends.

The chain has TRBV6-4 and TRBJ2-3; TRBD1 matches at 11 bases. Germline trimming cut 6 bases from V and 4 bases from J; bases unmatched to any gene: 3. CDR1 is MRHNA and CDR2 is SNTAGT in the germline V gene. CDR3 length equals 14 residues. The CDR3 DNA reads TGTGCCAGCAGCCCGGGACAGGGGGCAGATACGCAGTATTTT. Its protein product is CASSPGQGADTQYF.

The genes are TRBV29-1 and TRBJ2-2; D is perhaps TRBD1 or TRBD2 (5 bases each). The CDR3 length is 13 residues. Looked up from germline, CDR1 is SQVTM and CDR2 is ANQGSEA. The V end was cut by 5 bases, the J end by 1 base, with 8 bases between. CDR3 protein: CSVTGRNTGELFF. CDR3 coding DNA: TGCAGCGTTACGGGACGGAACACCGGGGAGCTGTTTTTT.

The chain has TRBV5-8 and TRBJ2-5; D ambiguous. The CDR3 sequence is 14 residues long. Trimming shortened V by 2 bases and J by 1 base, and 9 bases separated the two germline ends. Germline values: CDR1 SGHTS, CDR2 YDEGEE. CDR3 region: CASSFLHGQETQYF. The CDR3 bases are TGTGCCAGCAGCTTTCTTCACGGCCAAGAGACCCAGTACTTC.